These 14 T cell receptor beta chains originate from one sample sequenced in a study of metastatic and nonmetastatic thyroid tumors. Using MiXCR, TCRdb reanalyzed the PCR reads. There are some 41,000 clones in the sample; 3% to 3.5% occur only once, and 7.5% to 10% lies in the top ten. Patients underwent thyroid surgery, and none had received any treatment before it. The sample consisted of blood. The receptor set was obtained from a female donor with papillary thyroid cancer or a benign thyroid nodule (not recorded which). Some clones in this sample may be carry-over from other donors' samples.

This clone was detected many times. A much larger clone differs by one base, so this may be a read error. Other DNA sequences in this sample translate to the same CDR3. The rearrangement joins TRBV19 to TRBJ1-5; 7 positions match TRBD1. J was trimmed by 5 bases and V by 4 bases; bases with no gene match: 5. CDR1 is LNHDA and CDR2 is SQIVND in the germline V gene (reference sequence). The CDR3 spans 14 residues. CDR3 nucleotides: TGTGCCAGTAGTAGGGACAGAGGGCATCAGCCCCAGCATTTT. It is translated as CASSRDRGHQPQHF. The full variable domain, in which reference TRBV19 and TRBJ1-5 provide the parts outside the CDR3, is DGGITQSPKYLFRKEGQNVTLSCEQNLNHDAMYWYRQDPGQGLRLIYYSQIVNDFQKGDIAEGYSVSREKKESFPLTVTSAQKNPTAFYLCASSRDRGHQPQHFGDGTRLSIL.

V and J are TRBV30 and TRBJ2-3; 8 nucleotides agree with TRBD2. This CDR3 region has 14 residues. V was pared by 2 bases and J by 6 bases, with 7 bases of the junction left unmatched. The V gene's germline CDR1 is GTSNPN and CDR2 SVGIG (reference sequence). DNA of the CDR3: TGTGCCTGGAGTTTGGCGGGAGGCCTGGATACGCAGTATTTT. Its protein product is CAWSLAGGLDTQYF.

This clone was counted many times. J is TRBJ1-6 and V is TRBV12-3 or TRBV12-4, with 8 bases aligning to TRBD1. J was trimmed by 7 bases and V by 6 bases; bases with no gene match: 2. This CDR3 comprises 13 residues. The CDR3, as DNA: TGTGCCAGCAGCCGGACAGGGAATTCACCCCTCCACTTT. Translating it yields CASSRTGNSPLHF.

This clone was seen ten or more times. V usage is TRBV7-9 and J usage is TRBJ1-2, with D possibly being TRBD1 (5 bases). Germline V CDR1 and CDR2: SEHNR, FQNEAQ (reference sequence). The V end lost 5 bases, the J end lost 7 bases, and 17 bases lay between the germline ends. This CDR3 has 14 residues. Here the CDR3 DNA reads TGTGCCAGCAGCCTCCCAGGGCAGCCGACTGGCTACACCTTC. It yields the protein CASSLPGQPTGYTF.

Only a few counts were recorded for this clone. CDR3: CASSPGLAGGYNEQFF. DNA of the CDR3: TGTGCCAGTAGTCCTGGACTAGCGGGAGGGTACAATGAGCAGTTCTTC. The genes are TRBV19 and TRBJ2-1, with TRBD2 identical over 15 bases. Germline loops: CDR1 LNHDA, CDR2 SQIVND (reference sequence). The CDR3 spans 16 residues. Germline trimming cut 5 bases from V and 4 bases from J; bases unmatched to any gene: 3.

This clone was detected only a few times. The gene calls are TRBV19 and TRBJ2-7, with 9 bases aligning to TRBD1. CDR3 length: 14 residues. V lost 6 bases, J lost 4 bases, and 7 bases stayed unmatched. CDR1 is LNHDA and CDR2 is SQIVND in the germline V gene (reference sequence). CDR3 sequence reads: CASRPQGQGYEQYF. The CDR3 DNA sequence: TGTGCCAGTAGGCCACAAGGACAGGGGTACGAGCAGTACTTC.

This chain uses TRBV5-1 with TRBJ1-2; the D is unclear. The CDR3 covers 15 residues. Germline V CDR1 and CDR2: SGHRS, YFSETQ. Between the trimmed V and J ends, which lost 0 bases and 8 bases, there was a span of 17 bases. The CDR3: CASSLEADGNQGYTF. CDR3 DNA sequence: TGCGCCAGCAGCTTGGAAGCGGACGGTAATCAAGGCTACACCTTC.

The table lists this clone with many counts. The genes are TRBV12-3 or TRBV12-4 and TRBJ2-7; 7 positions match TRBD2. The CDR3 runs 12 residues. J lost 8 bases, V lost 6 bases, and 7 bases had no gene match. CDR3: CASSIREGQQYF. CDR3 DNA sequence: TGTGCCAGCAGCATAAGGGAGGGGCAGCAGTACTTC.

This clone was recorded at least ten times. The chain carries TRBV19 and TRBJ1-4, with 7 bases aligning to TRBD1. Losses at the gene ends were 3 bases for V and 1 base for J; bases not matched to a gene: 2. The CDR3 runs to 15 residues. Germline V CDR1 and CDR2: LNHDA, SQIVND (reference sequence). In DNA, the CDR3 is TGTGCCAGTAGTATTACAGGGGAAACTAATGAAAAACTGTTTTTT. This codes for CASSITGETNEKLFF.

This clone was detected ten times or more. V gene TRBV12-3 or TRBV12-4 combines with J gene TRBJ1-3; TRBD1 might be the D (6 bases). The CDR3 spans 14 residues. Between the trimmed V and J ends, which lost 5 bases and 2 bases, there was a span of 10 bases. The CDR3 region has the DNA TGTGCCAGCAGTGACAACAGGGCTGGAAACACCATATATTTT. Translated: CASSDNRAGNTIYF.

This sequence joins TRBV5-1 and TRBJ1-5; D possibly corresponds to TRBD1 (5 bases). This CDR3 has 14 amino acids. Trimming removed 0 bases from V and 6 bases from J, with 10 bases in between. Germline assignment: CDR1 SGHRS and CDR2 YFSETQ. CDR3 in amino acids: CASSLGGGTQPQHF. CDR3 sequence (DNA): TGCGCCAGCAGCTTGGGGGGGGGAACTCAGCCCCAGCATTTT.

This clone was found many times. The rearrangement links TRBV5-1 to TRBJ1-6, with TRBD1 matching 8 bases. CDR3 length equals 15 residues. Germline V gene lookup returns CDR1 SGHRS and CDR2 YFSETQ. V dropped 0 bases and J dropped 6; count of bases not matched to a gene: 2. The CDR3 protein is CASSLVGQGNSPLHF. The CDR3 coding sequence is TGCGCCAGCAGCTTGGTTGGACAGGGTAATTCACCCCTCCACTTT. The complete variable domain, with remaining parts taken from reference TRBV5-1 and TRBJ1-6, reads KAGVTQTPRYLIKTRGQQVTLSCSPISGHRSVSWYQQTPGQGLQFLFEYFSETQRNKGNFPGRFSGRQFSNSRSEMNVSTLELGDSALYLCASSLVGQGNSPLHFGNGTRLTVT.

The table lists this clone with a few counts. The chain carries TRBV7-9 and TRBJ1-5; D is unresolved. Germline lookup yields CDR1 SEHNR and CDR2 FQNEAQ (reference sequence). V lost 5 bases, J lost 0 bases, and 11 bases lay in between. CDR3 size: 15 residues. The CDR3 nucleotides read TGTGCCAGCAGCCCACCCGGGTCTAGCAATCAGCCCCAGCATTTT. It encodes CASSPPGSSNQPQHF.

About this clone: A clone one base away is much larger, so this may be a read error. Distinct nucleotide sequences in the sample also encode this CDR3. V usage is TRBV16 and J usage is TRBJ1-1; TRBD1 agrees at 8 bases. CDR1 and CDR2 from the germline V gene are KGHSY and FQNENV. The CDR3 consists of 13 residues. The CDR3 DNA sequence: TGTGCCAGCAGCTCAGGGGGCAACACTGAAGCTTTCTTC. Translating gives CASSSGGNTEAFF.